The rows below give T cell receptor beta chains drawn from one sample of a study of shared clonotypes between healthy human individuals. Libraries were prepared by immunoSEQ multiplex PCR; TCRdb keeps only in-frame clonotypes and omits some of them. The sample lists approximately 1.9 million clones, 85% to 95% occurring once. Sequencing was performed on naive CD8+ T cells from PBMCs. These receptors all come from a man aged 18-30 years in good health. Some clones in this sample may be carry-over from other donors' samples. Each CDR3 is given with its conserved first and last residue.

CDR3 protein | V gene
CASSLFRGEGRNEQFF | TRBV5-8
CASSLKDRASSPLHF | TRBV4-3
CASSTWGLATEAFF | TRBV6-6
CASRGGLAGGAYEQYF | TRBV6-6
CASSSRLNTGELFF | TRBV27
CASSYKTGGGQGGYTF | TRBV6-5
CASSPRREWLFF | TRBV7-2
CASSEAQHITYEQYF | TRBV6-1
CASSFLAGSRHEQYF | TRBV11-2
CASSLAGGQGAGYTF | TRBV5-1
CSATGTQPQHF | TRBV20-1
CASSLTGLGADTQYF | TRBV7-3
CASSLAGDYPYEQYF | TRBV5-6
CASSFNSEPEYF | TRBV27
CASSEWVVNTEAFF | TRBV6-1
CASSFKERPYEQYF | TRBV5-6
CASGRGSMDEQFF | TRBV9
CATSGGLREDNGELFF | TRBV19
CSVEVGKWGTGELFF | TRBV29-1
CASIRGMNTEAFF | TRBV19
CSVQGPAHEQYF | TRBV29-1
CASSLSYREAGNTIYF | TRBV7-8
CASSQPRDRVGGYTF | TRBV4-1
CASSLNHGRGGRTGELFF | TRBV7-6
CASSQDTPWTSELLNEQFF | TRBV4-3
CASSLEVWRELSSGELFF | TRBV5-4
CASSISGSPYEQYF | TRBV19
CASSQTAGEPYEQYF | TRBV4-2
CASSLRDWTGGYEQYF | TRBV27